This T cell receptor beta chain was documented in a study of OX40 agonist ivuxolimab in advanced cancers. Assay: immunoSEQ multiplex PCR; the TCRdb copy retains only in-frame clones and omits some. The repertoire holds fewer than 45,000 clones, roughly 90% seen once, with around 17% in the top ten. V was shortened by 5 bases and J by 2 bases, with 19 bases between the two germline ends. The CDR3 sequence is 16 residues long. Germline lookup yields CDR1 SGHVS and CDR2 FQNEAQ. The specimen comprised CD4+ or CD8+ T cells sorted from blood, sampled in a trial of the OX40 agonist ivuxolimab. This rearrangement joins TRBV7-8 to TRBJ2-7; tentative D call: TRBD2 (7 bases). The clonotype originates from an adult with an advanced solid tumor such as melanoma, head and neck, liver or kidney cancer. DNA of the CDR3: TGTGCCAGCAGCCCCCGCGTAGGGGGGGGAACCTACGAGCAGTACTTC. It specifies CASSPRVGGGTYEQYF.